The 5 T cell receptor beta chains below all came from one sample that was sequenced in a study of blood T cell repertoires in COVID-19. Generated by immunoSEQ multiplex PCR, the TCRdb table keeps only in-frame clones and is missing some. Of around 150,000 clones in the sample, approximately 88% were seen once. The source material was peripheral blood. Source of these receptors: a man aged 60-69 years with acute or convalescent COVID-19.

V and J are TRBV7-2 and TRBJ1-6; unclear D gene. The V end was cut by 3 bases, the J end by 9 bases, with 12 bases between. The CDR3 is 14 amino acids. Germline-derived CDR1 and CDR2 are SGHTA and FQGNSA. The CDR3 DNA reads TGTGCCAGCAGCTTCTCTGGATCAGGTTCACCCCTCCACTTT. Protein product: CASSFSGSGSPLHF.

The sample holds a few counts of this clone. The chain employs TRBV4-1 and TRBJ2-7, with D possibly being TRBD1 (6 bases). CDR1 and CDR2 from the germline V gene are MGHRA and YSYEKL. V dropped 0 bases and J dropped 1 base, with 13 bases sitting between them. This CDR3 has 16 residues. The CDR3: CASSQEGRGKSYEQYF. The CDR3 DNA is TGCGCCAGCAGCCAAGAAGGCAGGGGTAAATCCTACGAGCAGTACTTC.

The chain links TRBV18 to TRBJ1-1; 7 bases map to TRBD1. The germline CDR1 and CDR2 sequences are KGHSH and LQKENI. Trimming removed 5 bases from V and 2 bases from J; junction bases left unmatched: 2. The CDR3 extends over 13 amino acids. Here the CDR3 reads CASSGDRNTEAFF. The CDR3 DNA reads TGTGCCAGCTCAGGGGACAGAAACACTGAAGCTTTCTTT.

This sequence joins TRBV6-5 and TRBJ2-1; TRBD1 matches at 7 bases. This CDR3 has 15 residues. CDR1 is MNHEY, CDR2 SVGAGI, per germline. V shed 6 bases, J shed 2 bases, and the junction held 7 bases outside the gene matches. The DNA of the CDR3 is TGTGCCAGCAGCGGACGGACAGGAACCTACAATGAGCAGTTCTTC. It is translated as CASSGRTGTYNEQFF.

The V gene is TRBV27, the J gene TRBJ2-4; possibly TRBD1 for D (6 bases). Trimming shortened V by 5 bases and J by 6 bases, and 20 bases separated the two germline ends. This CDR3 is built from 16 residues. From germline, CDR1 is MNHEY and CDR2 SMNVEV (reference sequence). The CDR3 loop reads CASSPRTVSPINIQYF. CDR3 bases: TGTGCCAGCAGTCCTCGGACAGTCAGCCCTATAAACATTCAGTACTTC.